The T cell receptor (beta chain) described here comes from a study of radiotherapy plus CTLA-4 blockade in lung cancer. About the research overall: Objective responses were seen in roughly 20% of patients, disease control in 25% to 35%.

The study gave focal radiation plus ipilimumab CTLA-4 blockade to patients with chemo-refractory metastatic non-small-cell lung cancer. V dropped 8 bases and J dropped 3 bases, with 11 bases sitting between them. Germline V gene lookup returns CDR1 MNHEY and CDR2 SMNVEV (reference sequence). The CDR3 has 13 amino acids. As concerns this clone: As yet, its antigen is unknown.

Assay: immunoSEQ multiplex PCR; the TCRdb copy retains only in-frame clones and omits some. The sample lists 130,000 or so clones; 80% to 90% were seen once. Study-wide results and limits: Subsequent to radiotherapy plus ipilimumab, tumor-derived TCR clones underwent expansion in blood. In blood, early T cell clone dynamics reportedly predicted response best, together with interferon-beta.

This clonotype was sampled from a human donor with non-small cell lung cancer that progressed on radiotherapy plus ipilimumab. The sequences come from peripheral blood, collected from a patient treated with radiotherapy plus ipilimumab. The chain recombines TRBV27 with TRBJ2-1; D gene uncertain. CDR3 DNA sequence: TGTGCCAGCGCTGAGCCAGACTACAATGAGCAGTTCTTC. This translates into CASAEPDYNEQFF.